This TCR beta chain was found in a study of T cells expressing NK-cell markers. Findings and caveats of the study: In roughly six donors, dominant CD3+CD56+NKG2C+ clonotypes ranked among the top 10 CD8+ clonotypes.

Worth noting for this clonotype: What it recognizes is unknown.

Synthesis of TCR beta cDNA relied on 5'RACE template switching carrying UMIs. Using the 5' RACE reads, TCRdb records one entry per CDR3 protein without DNA. In all, the sample yields a few hundred thousand distinct CDR3 sequences. Input material: blood T cells: a sorted CD56 or NKG2C T cell subset, CD4+ or CD8+ T cells, or bulk PBMC T cells (not recorded which). The receptor comes from a man between 18 and 29 years old in good health.

This CDR3 reads CSVKPAARAFF. This rearrangement joins TRBV29-1 to TRBJ1-1. Germline V gene lookup returns CDR1 SQVTM and CDR2 ANQGSEA. This CDR3 spans 11 amino acids.